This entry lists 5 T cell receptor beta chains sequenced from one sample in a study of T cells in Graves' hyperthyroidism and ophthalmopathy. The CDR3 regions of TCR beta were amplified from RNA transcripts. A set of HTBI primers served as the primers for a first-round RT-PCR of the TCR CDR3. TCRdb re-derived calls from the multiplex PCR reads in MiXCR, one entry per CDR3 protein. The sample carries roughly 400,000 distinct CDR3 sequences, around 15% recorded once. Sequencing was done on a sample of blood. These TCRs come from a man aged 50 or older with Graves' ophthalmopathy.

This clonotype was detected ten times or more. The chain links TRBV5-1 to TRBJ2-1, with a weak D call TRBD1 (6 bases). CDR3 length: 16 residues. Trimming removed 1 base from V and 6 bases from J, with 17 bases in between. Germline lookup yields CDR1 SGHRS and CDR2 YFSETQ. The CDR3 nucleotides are TGCGCCAGCAGCTTGAGTTCTACTCCAGGGGTCAATGAGCAGTTCTTC. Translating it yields CASSLSSTPGVNEQFF. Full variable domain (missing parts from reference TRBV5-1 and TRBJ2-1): KAGVTQTPRYLIKTRGQQVTLSCSPISGHRSVSWYQQTPGQGLQFLFEYFSETQRNKGNFPGRFSGRQFSNSRSEMNVSTLELGDSALYLCASSLSSTPGVNEQFFGPGTRLTVL.

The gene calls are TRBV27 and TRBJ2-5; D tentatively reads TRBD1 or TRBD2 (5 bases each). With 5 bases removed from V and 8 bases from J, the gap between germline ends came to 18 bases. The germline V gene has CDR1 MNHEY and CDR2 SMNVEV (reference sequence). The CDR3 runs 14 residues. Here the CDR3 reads CASSPSRGPYTQYF. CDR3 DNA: TGTGCCAGCAGTCCCAGCCGGGGCCCGTACACCCAGTACTTC.

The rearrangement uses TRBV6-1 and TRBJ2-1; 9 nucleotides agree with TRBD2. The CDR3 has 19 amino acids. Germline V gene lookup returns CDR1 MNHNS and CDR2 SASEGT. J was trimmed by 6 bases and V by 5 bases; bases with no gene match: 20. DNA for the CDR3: TGTGCCAGCAGTCTTTGGGCGGGAGGGACCCGAGGGGTAGGCAATGAGCAGTTCTTC. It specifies CASSLWAGGTRGVGNEQFF.

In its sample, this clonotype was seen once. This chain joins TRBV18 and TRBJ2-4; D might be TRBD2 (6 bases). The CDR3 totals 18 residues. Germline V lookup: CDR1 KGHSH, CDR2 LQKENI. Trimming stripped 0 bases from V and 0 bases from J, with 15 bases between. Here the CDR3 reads CASSPPVTGVGAKNIQYF. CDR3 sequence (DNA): TGTGCCAGCTCACCACCGGTTACGGGGGTGGGAGCCAAAAACATTCAGTACTTC.

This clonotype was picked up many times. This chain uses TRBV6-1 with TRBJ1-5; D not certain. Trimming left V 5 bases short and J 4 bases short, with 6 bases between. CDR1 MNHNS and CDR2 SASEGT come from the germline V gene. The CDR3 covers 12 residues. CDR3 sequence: CASSQLNQPQHF. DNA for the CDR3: TGTGCCAGCAGTCAACTGAATCAGCCCCAGCATTTT.